This record covers a single T cell receptor (beta chain). What it recognizes is unknown. A second PCR, run for roughly 7 to 11 cycles, used a sample-barcoded 5' primer plus a J-beta primer mix. Via MiXCR, TCRdb re-called the 5' RACE reads, giving one row per CDR3 protein. The sample shows around 820,000 distinct CDR3 sequences, 25% of them seen only once. The sample comes from a study of blood T cells in healthy people across ages. Trimming stripped 7 bases from V and 4 bases from J, with 15 bases between. Per the germline V gene, CDR1 is SEHNR and CDR2 is FQNEAQ (reference sequence). The CDR3 sequence is 14 residues long. Findings of the study overall: Roughly linearly, TCR beta diversity per million T cells fell as age increased. More naive CD4+ cells and higher diversity were found in long-lived than in aged donors. Lack of knowledge of donor CMV status possibly confounded expanded clonotype changes.

These data are also associated with another study on T cells of mothers and their children. That paper states: Related mother-child pairs shared slightly more overlap than unrelated pairs, but the difference was non-significant.

Sequencing was performed on blood. The rearrangement joins TRBV7-9 to TRBJ2-3; no clear D gene. This receptor was identified in a boy between 10 and 17 years old in good health. The CDR3 DNA reads as TGTGCCAGCATCTATAAAGGTCCCCCAGATACGCAGTATTTT. It codes for CASIYKGPPDTQYF.